One sample yielded the 6 T cell receptor beta chains listed below, sequenced in a study of breast tumors, draining lymph nodes, adjacent tissues. TCRdb analysed the multiplex PCR reads with MiXCR anew, one entry per CDR3 protein. Of approximately 100,000 distinct CDR3 sequences in the sample, approximately 22% were seen once. Breast cancer patients provided tissue from their axillary draining lymph nodes. The material sequenced was axillary lymph node tissue. The receptor set was obtained from a female donor with breast cancer. Some clones in this sample may be carry-over from other donors' samples.

Note on this clonotype: A much larger clone differs from this one at a single base, so this may be a read error. The rearrangement joins TRBV4-1 to TRBJ1-6; the D gene is possibly TRBD1 (6 bases). The CDR3 spans 18 residues. Germline-derived CDR1 and CDR2 are MGHRA and YSYEKL. CDR3 nucleotide sequence: TGCGCCAGCAGCCAAGAAGGGGGTTTAGCCTCCTATAATTCACTCCTCCACTTT. The encoded protein is CASSQEGGLASYNSLLHF.

The chain is built from TRBV20-1 and TRBJ1-2; TRBD1 might be the D (5 bases). The CDR3 spans 12 residues. Germline CDR1 and CDR2: DFQATT and SNEGSKA (reference sequence). Trimming shortened V by 6 bases and J by 6 bases, and 14 bases separated the two germline ends. This CDR3 reads CSAKEGSNGYTF. Written as DNA, the CDR3 is TGCAGTGCCAAGGAGGGGTCCAATGGCTACACCTTC.

This chain joins TRBV2 and TRBJ2-7; 9 bases line up with TRBD1. The CDR3 contains 12 residues. The germline CDR1 and CDR2 sequences are SNHLY and FYNNEI. The V and J ends lost 11 bases and 5 bases, in that order; junction bases with no gene match: 7. DNA for the CDR3: TGTGCCTCAGTGGACAGGGGCCACGAGCAGTACTTC. It codes for CASVDRGHEQYF.

This clonotype has a count of ten or more. This sequence joins TRBV2 and TRBJ2-2; 13 positions match TRBD2. Germline loops: CDR1 SNHLY, CDR2 FYNNEI. The V segment lost 7 bases and the J segment 5 bases; nucleotides outside the gene matches: 7. This CDR3 comprises 16 residues. Here the CDR3 DNA reads TGTGCCAGCATTGGGCGACTAGCGGGAGGTACCGGGGAGCTGTTTTTT. This codes for CASIGRLAGGTGELFF. Variable domain in full (rest from reference TRBV2 and TRBJ2-2): EPEVTQTPSHQVTQMGQEVILRCVPISNHLYFYWYRQILGQKVEFLVSFYNNEISEKSEIFDDQFSVERPDGSNFTLKIRSTKLEDSAMYFCASIGRLAGGTGELFFGEGSRLTVL.

This clonotype appeared many times. The CDR3 DNA follows: TGTGCCAGCAGTTACCGGGGCGCCATTGGAGCCTACGAGCAGTACTTC. Protein product: CASSYRGAIGAYEQYF. The chain uses TRBV27 and TRBJ2-7; TRBD1 or TRBD2 may be the D gene (5 bases each). The CDR3 runs 16 residues. Trimming shortened V by 4 bases and J by 2 bases, and 18 bases separated the two germline ends. From germline, CDR1 is MNHEY and CDR2 SMNVEV (reference sequence).

There are many counts of this clonotype. The chain has TRBV20-1 and TRBJ2-1; 9 bases fit TRBD1. Germline V CDR1 and CDR2: DFQATT, SNEGSKA (reference sequence). Trimming took 0 bases from V and 7 from J; bases not matched to a gene: 7. This CDR3 has 15 residues. CDR3 region: CSAREGQGVSNEQFF. CDR3 in DNA: TGCAGTGCTAGAGAGGGACAGGGCGTTTCGAATGAGCAGTTCTTC.